Presented here are 21 T cell receptor beta chains from one specimen sequenced in a study of regulatory T cells in long-lasting Graves disease. This sample's time point: newly diagnosed GD, antithyroid drugs for less than 3 months. PBMC-derived RNA was used for the TCR library. In building TCR beta libraries, iRepertoire HTBI primers were used together with Arm-PCR of CDR3 regions. Each CDR3 protein is one row after TCRdb ran MiXCR on the multiplex PCR reads. The sample consists of approximately 490,000 distinct CDR3 sequences, around 16% of them appearing once. These data also formed part of another study, on T cells in Graves' hyperthyroidism and ophthalmopathy.

The source was peripheral blood mononuclear cells (PBMCs), collected at new diagnosis, from a patient treated with antithyroid drugs. These receptors were obtained from a man between 35 and 55 years old with Graves disease.

Comment on this clonotype: Because it lacks the conserved phenylalanine or tryptophan at the end, this CDR3 is likely a read error. V and J are TRBV12-3 or TRBV12-4 and TRBJ2-7; maybe TRBD1 (6 bases). Trimming cost V 1 base and J 9 bases, with 10 bases left between them. This CDR3 comprises 12 residues. CDR3 in amino acids: CASSLVLGAQYI. CDR3 bases: TGTGCCAGCAGTTTAGTTCTGGGGGCGCAGTACATC.

At least ten counts were recorded for this clonotype. The V gene is TRBV5-1, the J gene TRBJ1-5; D unclear. The germline V and J ends were trimmed by 0 bases and 10 bases, with 11 bases remaining between them. The CDR3 length is 13 residues. Germline V gene sequence: CDR1 SGHRS, CDR2 YFSETQ. The CDR3 sequence: CASSLGDGGPQHF. CDR3 nucleotides: TGCGCCAGCAGCTTGGGGGATGGTGGCCCCCAGCATTTT.

The chain links TRBV11-3 to TRBJ2-1; TRBD2 agrees at 16 bases. Germline V gene data show CDR1 as SGHNT and CDR2 as YENEEA. The CDR3 is 17 residues long. V lost 5 bases to trimming and J lost 4 bases; unmatched junction nucleotides: 5. CDR3 amino acids: CASSPEGLAGGYNEQFF. For the CDR3, the DNA is TGTGCCAGCAGCCCCGAGGGACTAGCGGGAGGGTACAATGAGCAGTTCTTC.

This chain links TRBV28 with TRBJ2-3, with 10 bases identical to TRBD1. CDR3 length: 16 amino acids. Trimming removed 7 bases from V and 7 bases from J; junction bases left unmatched: 14. Germline assignment: CDR1 MDHEN and CDR2 SYDVKM. DNA for the CDR3: TGTGCCAGCACCTTAGGGGGACAGGGGAAAATAAATACGCAGTATTTT. It codes for CASTLGGQGKINTQYF.

This clonotype came up many times. This chain connects TRBV12-3 or TRBV12-4 to TRBJ1-2; D may be TRBD1 (6 bases). The CDR3 totals 18 residues. With 4 bases removed from V and 8 bases from J, the gap between germline ends came to 29 bases. In nucleotides, the CDR3 is TGTGCCAGCAGTTCGCAGGGGCGCGGGGTTAGCCGAGAGCGGGGCTACACCTTC. Protein sequence: CASSSQGRGVSRERGYTF.

This chain uses TRBV28 with TRBJ1-6; D might be TRBD1 (5 bases). Germline CDR1 is MDHEN and CDR2 is SYDVKM. The CDR3 consists of 13 residues. Between the trimmed V and J ends, which lost 5 bases and 6 bases, there was a span of 8 bases. This CDR3 reads CASSQGANSPLHF. The CDR3 DNA sequence: TGTGCCAGCAGTCAGGGAGCTAATTCACCCCTCCACTTT.

This clonotype was found many times. The CDR3: CASRPTSGSYNEQFF. Written as DNA, the CDR3 is TGTGCCAGCAGACCTACTAGCGGCTCCTACAATGAGCAGTTCTTC. The V gene is TRBV6-1, the J gene TRBJ2-1; TRBD2 agrees at 8 bases. Trimming removed 6 bases from V and 0 bases from J; junction bases left unmatched: 4. Germline CDR1 and CDR2: MNHNS and SASEGT. The CDR3 has 15 residues.

There are a few counts of this clonotype. The chain carries TRBV10-3 and TRBJ2-3; TRBD2 agrees at 11 bases. V dropped 4 bases and J dropped 4; count of bases not matched to a gene: 7. The CDR3 covers 16 residues. Germline CDR1 reads ENHRY; CDR2 reads SYGVKD. The CDR3 sequence is CAISATTGLAADTQYF. CDR3 coding DNA: TGTGCCATCAGTGCCACGACGGGACTAGCGGCAGATACGCAGTATTTT.

The chain combines TRBV7-2 with TRBJ1-6; no firm D call. V lost 3 bases and J lost 8, with 17 bases in between. CDR3 length equals 16 residues. Germline CDR1 and CDR2: SGHTA and FQGNSA. The CDR3 sequence is CASSFTASGYDSPLHF. DNA of the CDR3: TGTGCCAGCAGCTTTACAGCAAGCGGATATGATTCACCCCTCCACTTT.

The table lists this clonotype with many counts. The rearrangement links TRBV6-5 to TRBJ2-3, with 9 bases identical to TRBD2. Germline V gene lookup returns CDR1 MNHEY and CDR2 SVGAGI. Trimming cost V 3 bases and J 3 bases; bases outside gene matches: 19. The CDR3 consists of 20 residues. Here the CDR3 reads CASSYSYPPSGRRVTDTQYF. The DNA of the CDR3 is TGTGCCAGCAGTTATTCCTACCCTCCGAGCGGGAGGAGGGTGACAGATACGCAGTATTTT.

On this clonotype itself: This may come from a read error, since a much larger clone is one base off. The chain recombines TRBV7-2 with TRBJ1-4; D unclear. CDR3 length: 16 residues. In germline, CDR1 is SGHTA, CDR2 FQGNSA. The CDR3 DNA is TGTGCCAGCAGCTTTGGGAACCGGGCCTCAGCGGAAAAACTGTCTTTT. This gives the protein CASSFGNRASAEKLSF.

This clonotype was counted many times. The chain employs TRBV30 and TRBJ2-2; TRBD2 matches at 9 bases. Trimming took 2 bases from V and 6 from J; bases not matched to a gene: 10. This CDR3 is built from 16 residues. Germline assignment: CDR1 GTSNPN and CDR2 SVGIG (reference sequence). The CDR3 DNA is TGTGCCTGGAGTAGGCTAGCGGGACCCTCACCCGGGGAGCTGTTTTTT. Its translation: CAWSRLAGPSPGELFF.

This clonotype was observed many times. This chain connects TRBV7-2 to TRBJ1-1, with D perhaps matching TRBD1 (5 bases). Trimming removed 1 base at V and 4 bases at J, with 13 bases between. The CDR3 has 15 residues. Germline CDR1 is SGHTA and CDR2 is FQGNSA. Written as DNA, the CDR3 is TGTGCCAGCAGCTTAGGCACAGGAAGGTCCACTGAAGCTTTCTTT. Translated: CASSLGTGRSTEAFF.

Concerning this clonotype: A much larger clone lies a single base off, so this may be a read error. This rearrangement joins TRBV12-3 or TRBV12-4 to TRBJ2-7, with 8 bases matching TRBD2. The CDR3 is 12 amino acids. The V segment lost 6 bases and the J segment 5 bases; nucleotides outside the gene matches: 3. Written as DNA, the CDR3 is TGTGCCAGCAGGCGGGAGGACCACGAGCAGTACTTC. Translating gives CASRREDHEQYF.

V gene TRBV10-2 combines with J gene TRBJ2-7, with 12 nucleotides matching TRBD2. Germline V gives CDR1 WSHSY, CDR2 SAAADI. The CDR3 is 16 amino acids. The trim removed 6 bases at V and 3 bases at J, leaving 9 bases unmatched. The CDR3 DNA sequence: TGCGCCAGCAGGGGACTGACTAGCGGGAGCCTCTACGAGCAGTACTTC. Translated, it gives CASRGLTSGSLYEQYF.

In regard to this clonotype: A junction end diverges from the germline sequence, so it may reflect a read error. The chain links TRBV27 to TRBJ1-6; TRBD1 is a possible D gene (6 bases). The germline CDR1 and CDR2 sequences are MNHEY and SMNVEV (reference sequence). The CDR3 has 14 residues. The CDR3 loop is CVSSLIGGNSPLHF. As DNA, the CDR3 is TGTGTCAGCAGTTTAATAGGGGGAAATTCACCCCTCCACTTT.

This clonotype was seen a few times. CDR3 DNA sequence: TGCGCCAGCAGCCCCGGATTAGGAGGGAATCAGCCCCAGCATTTT. Protein: CASSPGLGGNQPQHF. The genes are TRBV5-1 and TRBJ1-5; D unresolved. The CDR3 is 15 residues long. Germline-derived CDR1 and CDR2 are SGHRS and YFSETQ. V lost 4 bases and J lost 4, with 15 bases in between.

This clonotype turned up a few times. This chain connects TRBV27 to TRBJ2-3, with D tentatively TRBD1 (6 bases). The V gene lost 3 bases and the J gene lost 2 bases, with 12 bases spanning the gap. The CDR3 has 15 amino acids. The germline gives CDR1 MNHEY, CDR2 SMNVEV (reference sequence). This CDR3 is CASSLKGGHTDTQYF. The CDR3, as DNA: TGTGCCAGCAGTTTGAAAGGGGGTCACACAGATACGCAGTATTTT.

This clonotype was seen at least ten times. The chain uses TRBV11-2 and TRBJ2-3; TRBD2 aligns across 8 bases. Germline V gene lookup returns CDR1 SGHAT and CDR2 FQNNGV. Losses at the gene ends were 1 base for V and 3 bases for J; bases not matched to a gene: 3. This CDR3 has 15 residues. The CDR3 DNA sequence: TGTGCCAGCAGCTTAGCGGGAGGGCGGACAGATACGCAGTATTTT. Protein: CASSLAGGRTDTQYF.

This clonotype has only a few counts. The chain is built from TRBV20-1 and TRBJ1-3; D uncertain. V was trimmed by 5 bases and J by 5 bases, leaving 10 bases between them. This CDR3 has 12 amino acids. Germline V gene lookup returns CDR1 DFQATT and CDR2 SNEGSKA (reference sequence). DNA for the CDR3: TGCAGTGCTTATAACGCCCGAAACACCATATATTTT. Translating gives CSAYNARNTIYF.

This clonotype was counted many times. J is TRBJ2-1 and V is TRBV18, with D maybe TRBD2 (6 bases). CDR1 is KGHSH and CDR2 is LQKENI in the germline V gene. Trimming stripped 4 bases from V and 4 bases from J, with 11 bases between. The CDR3 contains 14 residues. Here the CDR3 DNA reads TGTGCCAGCTCACGGGACTCAGAATACAATGAGCAGTTCTTC. Amino acids: CASSRDSEYNEQFF.